This T cell receptor beta chain is drawn from a study of spatial heterogeneity in lung cancer. At the level of the study: Each unique TCR and UMI combination was seen more than ten times on average in raw reads.

Specified time point: sample taken at primary tumor resection. TCRs were sequenced from unsorted whole RNA of tumor, nontumor lung or PBMC. Samples were obtained from around 73 donors, all untreated early-stage non-small cell lung cancer patients. In this sample, this clonotype turned up many times. Its antigen remains unknown. This CDR3 comprises 14 residues. Looked up from germline, CDR1 is SQVTM and CDR2 is ANQGSEA. V was cut by 0 bases and J by 2 bases, with 8 bases left in between. From the 5' RACE reads, TCRdb called clonotypes with MiXCR, one entry per CDR3 protein. Of tens of thousands of distinct CDR3 sequences in the sample, approximately 12% were seen once. Overall study findings and caveats: Follow-up blood showed ubiquitous expanded tumor TCRs less than blood at resection did.

The sequence was obtained from a male donor with early-stage non-small cell lung cancer. The rearrangement joins TRBV29-1 to TRBJ2-4; no firm D call. The input for sequencing was PBMCs, taken at surgery. CDR3 DNA: TGCAGCGTTGAAGATTTTGGGACCAAAAACATTCAGTACTTC. The encoded protein is CSVEDFGTKNIQYF.